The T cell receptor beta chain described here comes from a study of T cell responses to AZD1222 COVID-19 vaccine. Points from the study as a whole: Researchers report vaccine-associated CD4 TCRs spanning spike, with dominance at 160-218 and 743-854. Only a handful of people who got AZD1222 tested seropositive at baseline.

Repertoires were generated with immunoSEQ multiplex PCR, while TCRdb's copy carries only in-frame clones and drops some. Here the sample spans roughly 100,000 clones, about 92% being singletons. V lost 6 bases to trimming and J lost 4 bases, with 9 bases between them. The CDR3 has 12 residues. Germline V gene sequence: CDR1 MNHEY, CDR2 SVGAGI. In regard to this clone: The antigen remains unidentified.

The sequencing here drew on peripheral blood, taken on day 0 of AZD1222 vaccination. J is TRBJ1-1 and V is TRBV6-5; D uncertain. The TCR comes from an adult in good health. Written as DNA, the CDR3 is TGTGCCAGCAGCCCACAAGGCACTGAAGCTTTCTTT. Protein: CASSPQGTEAFF.